The 30 T cell receptor beta chains in this list originate from one sample, sequenced in a study of CD8+CD57+ T cells in acquired aplastic anemia (dated 2018 in TCRdb). Expansion of CD8+CD57+ cells had been shown by flow cytometry in the patients chosen for sequencing. The sequencing machine was an Illumina HiSeq 2000. TCR beta VDJ combination and CDR3 sequence profiling used genomic DNA as the template. The public reads were reanalyzed by TCRdb: fastp trimming at Q25, MiXCR alignment, in-frame beta chains only. One record per CDR3 amino acid sequence lists the most common genes and DNA. Recorded for this sample are roughly 180,000 distinct CDR3 sequences; 45% to 60% of them occurred a single time. The top ten clones comprise about an eighth of the sample. The sequenced sample consisted of sorted CD4+, CD8+, or CD8+CD57+ T cells (not recorded which) from PBMCs. These receptors originate from a human donor with aplastic anemia.

This clonotype was seen a single time. The V call is TRBV4-1, the J call TRBJ1-2; D gene unclear. The V gene's germline CDR1 is MGHRA and CDR2 YSYEKL. The V end lost 1 base, the J end lost 4 bases, and 7 bases lay between the germline ends. The CDR3 covers 13 residues. The CDR3 loop reads CASSQGEFYGYTF. As DNA, the CDR3 is TGCGCCAGCAGCCAAGGTGAATTCTATGGCTACACCTTC.

V is TRBV19 and J is TRBJ1-2, with D possibly TRBD1 on 5 matching bases. The CDR3 extends over 11 amino acids. Between the trimmed V and J ends, which lost 1 base and 8 bases, there was a span of 5 bases. Germline CDR1 LNHDA, CDR2 SQIVND (reference sequence). CDR3 residues: CASSIGDGYTF. The CDR3 bases are TGTGCCAGTAGTATAGGGGACGGCTACACCTTC.

Ten or more counts support this clonotype. The chain joins TRBV15 to TRBJ2-4; 9 bases are shared with TRBD1. The junction had 7 bases not matched to a gene; V was cut back by 1 base and J by 6 bases. The germline gives CDR1 LNHNV, CDR2 YYDKDF (reference sequence). The CDR3 is 16 amino acids. Written as DNA, the CDR3 is TGTGCCACCAGCAGAGGATCCGGGACAGGGCTAAACATTCAGTACTTC. It yields the protein CATSRGSGTGLNIQYF.

The chain combines TRBV4-3 with TRBJ2-7, with unresolved D. Per germline, CDR1 LGHNA and CDR2 YSLEER. The CDR3 is 14 residues long. The V end was cut by 0 bases, the J end by 3 bases, with 9 bases between. This CDR3 reads CASSQDASNYEQYF. The CDR3 bases are TGCGCCAGCAGCCAAGACGCCAGTAACTACGAGCAGTACTTC.

This chain uses TRBV6-1 with TRBJ1-2, with a tentative D call TRBD1 (5 bases). The CDR3 spans 13 residues. Germline V gene sequence: CDR1 MNHNS, CDR2 SASEGT. V was shortened by 5 bases and J by 2 bases, with 9 bases between the two germline ends. CDR3 sequence (DNA): TGTGCCAGCAGTCAACAGGAGAACTATGGCTACACCTTC. Translated, it gives CASSQQENYGYTF.

This clonotype was counted only a few times. This may stem from a read error, because a much larger clone lies one nucleotide away. The chain links TRBV5-6 to TRBJ1-2; a possible D gene is TRBD1 (5 bases). V was clipped by 2 bases and J by 7 bases, with 18 bases between them. The CDR3 consists of 15 residues. Germline CDR1 is SGHDT and CDR2 is YYEEEE. CDR3 nucleotides: TGTGCCAGCAGCTTAGCGGGTTTGGGACGGAGTGGCTACACCTTC. This gives the protein CASSLAGLGRSGYTF.

This rearrangement joins TRBV10-3 to TRBJ1-2, with TRBD1 identical over 8 bases. This CDR3 region has 17 residues. CDR1 is ENHRY and CDR2 is SYGVKD in the germline V gene. The ends lost 1 base at V and 4 bases at J; junction bases unmatched: 11. DNA for the CDR3: TGTGCCATCAGTGAGTTGAAGGCGGTTACAGGGGGCTATGGCTACACCTTC. The encoded protein is CAISELKAVTGGYGYTF.

This clonotype was seen a handful of times. A much larger clone differs from this one at a single base, so this may be a read error. The genes are TRBV20-1 and TRBJ2-5, with TRBD2 identical over 7 bases. The J segment lost 5 bases and the V segment lost 6 bases, leaving 12 bases of the junction unmatched. There are 14 residues in the CDR3. CDR1 DFQATT and CDR2 SNEGSKA come from the germline V gene (reference sequence). The CDR3 nucleotides are TGCAGTGCCAGGACTAACGGGGGGAGGGAGACCCAGTACTTC. Translating gives CSARTNGGRETQYF.

In the case of this clonotype: A much larger clone lies a single base off, so this may be a read error. This chain links TRBV5-1 with TRBJ1-5; a weak D match, TRBD1 (5 bases). This CDR3 is built from 14 residues. Germline lookup yields CDR1 SGHRS and CDR2 YFSETQ. The CDR3 sequence is CASSPGGSNPPQHF. DNA of the CDR3: TGCGCCAGCAGCCCGGGGGGAAGCAATCCGCCCCAGCATTTT.

V is TRBV20-1 and J is TRBJ1-5, with 7 bases matching TRBD1. V lost 6 bases, J lost 0 bases, and 2 bases stayed unmatched. The CDR3 loop spans 13 amino acids. Germline loops: CDR1 DFQATT, CDR2 SNEGSKA (reference sequence). CDR3: CSATGDSNQPQHF. The CDR3 DNA is TGCAGTGCCACAGGGGATAGCAATCAGCCCCAGCATTTT.

This chain links TRBV2 with TRBJ1-2; 7 nucleotides align to TRBD1. Looked up from germline, CDR1 is SNHLY and CDR2 is FYNNEI. With V trimmed by 3 bases and J by 7 bases, 8 bases remained unmatched. The CDR3 has 14 amino acids. DNA of the CDR3: TGTGCCAGCAGTGAGGACAGGCCGTGGGGTGGCTACACCTTC. The encoded protein is CASSEDRPWGGYTF.

The count of this clonotype is one. The chain couples TRBV2 to TRBJ1-1; D is unresolved. This CDR3 has 13 residues. V shed 8 bases and J shed 1 base, with 11 bases lying between them. Germline loops: CDR1 SNHLY, CDR2 FYNNEI. CDR3: CASAGRGNTEAFF. CDR3 DNA: TGTGCCAGCGCCGGACGGGGGAACACTGAAGCTTTCTTT.

The table lists this clonotype with a few counts. J is TRBJ2-7 and V is TRBV25-1; D is ambiguous. Per germline, CDR1 MGHDK and CDR2 SYGVNS. Trimming took off 4 bases at V and 5 bases at J, with 6 bases between the two ends. The CDR3 runs to 11 residues. CDR3: CASSGGNEQYF. As DNA, the CDR3 is TGTGCCAGCAGTGGTGGGAACGAGCAGTACTTC.

In DNA form, the CDR3 reads TGCAGTGCTAGTGTTGGGACTAGCGGATCCTACGAGCAGTACTTC. Translating gives CSASVGTSGSYEQYF. The chain uses TRBV20-1 and TRBJ2-7; 11 nucleotides match TRBD2. Germline V lookup: CDR1 DFQATT, CDR2 SNEGSKA (reference sequence). The length of the CDR3 is 15 residues. The V and J ends lost 3 bases and 1 base, in that order; junction bases with no gene match: 5.

This clonotype was counted many times. The chain carries TRBV6-5 and TRBJ1-2; D is undetermined. V was shortened by 4 bases and J by 8 bases, with 11 bases between the two germline ends. The CDR3 runs to 12 residues. The germline V gene encodes CDR1 MNHEY and CDR2 SVGAGI. The CDR3 DNA sequence: TGTGCCAGCAGTTCGGCCCCGGAAGGCTACACCTTC. This translates into CASSSAPEGYTF.

The chain couples TRBV15 to TRBJ2-2; D possibly corresponds to TRBD2 (5 bases). This CDR3 has 16 amino acids. Germline values: CDR1 LNHNV, CDR2 YYDKDF (reference sequence). Trimming left V 0 bases short and J 2 bases short, with 10 bases between. This CDR3 is CATSRDRRGNTGELFF. The CDR3 DNA follows: TGTGCCACCAGCAGAGATCGTCGGGGAAACACCGGGGAGCTGTTTTTT.

The CDR3: CATSRAGGEDTQYF. The CDR3, as DNA: TGTGCCACCAGCAGAGCCGGGGGAGAAGATACGCAGTATTTT. The chain uses TRBV15 and TRBJ2-3; perhaps TRBD2 as D (6 bases). Germline V CDR1 and CDR2: LNHNV, YYDKDF (reference sequence). Trimming took off 1 base at V and 5 bases at J, with 10 bases between the two ends. The CDR3 loop spans 14 amino acids.

Details on this clonotype: Its ends do not fully match the called genes, so a read error is possible. The chain links TRBV2 to TRBJ1-2; possible D gene TRBD1, 5 bases. Germline V gives CDR1 SNHLY, CDR2 FYNNEI. The CDR3 extends over 13 amino acids. Here the CDR3 reads CARREETNYGYTF. The CDR3 coding sequence is TGTGCCCGCAGGGAGGAGACTAACTATGGCTACACCTTC.

The chain carries TRBV7-2 and TRBJ1-6, with D hard to call. Germline CDR1 SGHTA, CDR2 FQGNSA. The CDR3 has 15 residues. Trimming pared 7 bases from V and 9 bases from J, leaving 19 bases between. CDR3 DNA sequence: TGTGCCAGCACCTCCTACCGACGGCCGGGTTCACCCCTCCACTTT. The encoded protein is CASTSYRRPGSPLHF. Full variable domain (missing parts from reference TRBV7-2 and TRBJ1-6): GAGVSQSPSNKVTEKGKDVELRCDPISGHTALYWYRQSLGQGLEFLIYFQGNSAPDKSGLPSDRFSAERTGGSVSTLTIQRTQQEDSAVYLCASTSYRRPGSPLHFGNGTRLTVT.

The chain has TRBV29-1 and TRBJ2-2, with 9 positions matching TRBD1. The CDR3 spans 15 residues. The ends lost 6 bases at V and 1 base at J; junction bases unmatched: 6. CDR1 is SQVTM, CDR2 ANQGSEA, per germline. As DNA, the CDR3 is TGCAGCGTCGACCCGGGACAGGGGAACACCGGGGAGCTGTTTTTT. Protein sequence: CSVDPGQGNTGELFF.

About this clonotype itself: The junction and the germline gene differ at one end; a read error may be behind it. The V and J genes are TRBV20-1 and TRBJ2-6, with 8 bases that match TRBD1. The V gene's germline CDR1 is DFQATT and CDR2 SNEGSKA (reference sequence). The CDR3 contains 14 residues. The CDR3 is CSALAPDRENTEAF. In nucleotides, the CDR3 is TGCAGTGCTTTGGCCCCGGACAGGGAGAACACTGAAGCTTTC.

About this clonotype itself: The conserved closing phenylalanine or tryptophan is absent in this CDR3, likely reflecting a read error. The chain recombines TRBV29-1 with TRBJ2-7; 8 nucleotides align to TRBD1. Germline CDR1 SQVTM, CDR2 ANQGSEA. This CDR3 contains 15 residues. CDR3 nucleotide sequence: TGTGCCAGCGGCCGGACAGGGTTGGGAACCTACGAGCAGTACTCC. Its translation: CASGRTGLGTYEQYS.

There are many counts of this clonotype. The V call is TRBV2, the J call TRBJ2-2, with 9 bases identical to TRBD2. The germline V gene encodes CDR1 SNHLY and CDR2 FYNNEI. J was trimmed by 5 bases and V by 5 bases; bases with no gene match: 3. The CDR3 runs 14 residues. The CDR3 bases are TGTGCCAGCAGTAATAGCGGGGGTACCGGGGAGCTGTTTTTT. Its protein is CASSNSGGTGELFF.

Points on this clonotype: This may come from a read error, since a much larger clone is one base off. The rearrangement uses TRBV9 and TRBJ2-7; a possible D gene is TRBD2 (6 bases). CDR3 size: 17 residues. CDR1 is SGDLS and CDR2 is YYNGEE in the germline V gene. Trimming left V 4 bases short and J 4 bases short, with 24 bases between. As DNA, the CDR3 is TGTGCCAGCAGCTTAGGACCCCCCGCTTGCGGGGTTTACGAGCAGTACTTC. Its translation is CASSLGPPACGVYEQYF.

The genes are TRBV5-1 and TRBJ2-1, with D possibly being TRBD1 (5 bases). CDR1 and CDR2 from the germline V gene are SGHRS and YFSETQ. V gave up 4 bases and J gave up 5 bases, with 16 bases separating them. CDR3 length equals 15 residues. CDR3 DNA sequence: TGCGCCAGCAGCCCCGTTGTGCAGGGAAACAATGAGCAGTTCTTC. It is translated as CASSPVVQGNNEQFF.

The rearrangement links TRBV7-9 to TRBJ2-3; D may be TRBD2 (6 bases). The germline gives CDR1 SEHNR, CDR2 FQNEAQ (reference sequence). Trimming shortened V by 6 bases and J by 11 bases, and 21 bases separated the two germline ends. The CDR3 runs 14 residues. The CDR3 nucleotides read TGTGCCAGCAGTGGACTACTAGCCCTAAAAGAGCAGTATTTT. Translation gives CASSGLLALKEQYF.

This chain connects TRBV29-1 to TRBJ2-3; 9 nucleotides match TRBD2. CDR1 and CDR2 (germline): SQVTM, ANQGSEA. The CDR3 has 15 residues. The ends lost 1 base at V and 3 bases at J; junction bases unmatched: 5. CDR3 region: CSVEGREGLTDTQYF. CDR3 coding DNA: TGCAGCGTTGAAGGGCGGGAGGGCCTAACAGATACGCAGTATTTT.

This clonotype showed up many times. The V call is TRBV20-1, the J call TRBJ1-5; tentative D call: TRBD1 (6 bases). The CDR3 length is 12 residues. The germline V and J ends were trimmed by 0 bases and 11 bases, with 11 bases remaining between them. Germline V gene sequence: CDR1 DFQATT, CDR2 SNEGSKA (reference sequence). DNA of the CDR3: TGCAGTGCTAGAGAACAGGGTGGGTCCCAGCATTTT. Protein product: CSAREQGGSQHF.

The chain uses TRBV20-1 and TRBJ2-7, with a weak D call TRBD2 (5 bases). The CDR3 has 15 residues. V gave up 5 bases and J gave up 4 bases, with 21 bases separating them. Germline V gene lookup returns CDR1 DFQATT and CDR2 SNEGSKA (reference sequence). CDR3: CSASRTEHGSYEQYF. The CDR3 DNA reads as TGCAGTGCTTCCCGGACCGAACATGGGAGTTACGAGCAGTACTTC.

The V call is TRBV20-1, the J call TRBJ1-5; 10 bases align to TRBD1. This CDR3 has 16 residues. The trim removed 1 base at V and 2 bases at J, leaving 5 bases unmatched. The V gene's germline CDR1 is DFQATT and CDR2 SNEGSKA (reference sequence). For the CDR3, the DNA is TGCAGTGCTAGAGGGATGACAGGGGGCGGCAATCAGCCCCAGCATTTT. Residues: CSARGMTGGGNQPQHF.